This T cell receptor beta chain was recovered during a study of T cell responses to AZD1222 COVID-19 vaccine. Whole-study findings and limits: Donors were chiefly white British, with a greater number of females, and clonal diversity was perhaps underestimated.

CDR1 is ENHRY, CDR2 SYGVKD, per germline. The CDR3 has 12 residues. V lost 5 bases, J lost 4 bases, and 8 bases lay in between. With regard to this clone: The antigen remains unidentified.

The method was immunoSEQ multiplex PCR; TCRdb's version includes in-frame clones alone and lacks a portion of them. The table includes under 200,000 clones, over 85% detected once. The genes are TRBV10-3 and TRBJ1-2; a weak D match, TRBD1 (6 bases). The clonotype originates from an adult who received the MenACWY meningococcal vaccine as a control. This specimen was peripheral blood, taken 28 days after the second dose of the MenACWY control vaccine. Written as DNA, the CDR3 is TGTGCCATCAGTCGGGGGGCCTATGGCTACACCTTC. Its translation: CAISRGAYGYTF.